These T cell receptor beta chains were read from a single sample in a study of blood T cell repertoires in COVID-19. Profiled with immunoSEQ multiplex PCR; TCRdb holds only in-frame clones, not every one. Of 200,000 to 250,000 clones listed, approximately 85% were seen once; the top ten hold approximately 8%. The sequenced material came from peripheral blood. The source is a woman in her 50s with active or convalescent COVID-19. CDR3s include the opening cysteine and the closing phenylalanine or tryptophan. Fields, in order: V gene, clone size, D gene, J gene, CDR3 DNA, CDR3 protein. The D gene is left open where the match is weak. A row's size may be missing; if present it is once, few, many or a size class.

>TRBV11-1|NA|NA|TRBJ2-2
TGTGCCAGCAGCTTAAACTACGGGGAGCTGTTTTTT
CASSLNYGELFF
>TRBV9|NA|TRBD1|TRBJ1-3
TGTGCCAGCAGCCCCCTAGGGACAGGAATCTCTGGAAACACCATATATTTT
CASSPLGTGISGNTIYF
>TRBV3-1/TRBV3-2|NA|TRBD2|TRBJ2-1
TGTGCCAGCAGCCAGGCTTCTAGCGGGGCTTACAATGAGCAGTTCTTC
CASSQASSGAYNEQFF
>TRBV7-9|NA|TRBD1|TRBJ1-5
TGTGCCAGCAGCTGGGACAGGCAGCCCCAGCATTTT
CASSWDRQPQHF
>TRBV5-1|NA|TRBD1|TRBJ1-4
TGCGCCAGCAGCTTGTCAGGGGGCGCGGGAACTAATGAAAAACTGTTTTTT
CASSLSGGAGTNEKLFF
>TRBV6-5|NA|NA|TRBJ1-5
TGTGCCACCGGGCAGGGCGCCAATCAGCCCCAGCATTTT
CATGQGANQPQHF
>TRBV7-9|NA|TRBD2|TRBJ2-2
TGTGCCAGCAGGACAGCGGGAGAAGTCACCGGGGAGCTGTTTTTT
CASRTAGEVTGELFF
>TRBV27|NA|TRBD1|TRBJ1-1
TGTGCCAGCAGCGACAGGGGTACTGAAGCTTTCTTT
CASSDRGTEAFF
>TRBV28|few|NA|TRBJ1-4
TGTGCCAGCTTCGAGGAGGGTTTGGGTGGAGAAAAACTGTTTTTT
CASFEEGLGGEKLFF
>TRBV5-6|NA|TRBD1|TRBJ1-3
TGTGCCAGCAGCTTGGAAGGGTCCGGGACAGGGGGCAGCGGAAACACCATATATTTT
CASSLEGSGTGGSGNTIYF
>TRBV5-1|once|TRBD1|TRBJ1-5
TGCGCCAGCAGCTTGGGGGACAGGCCCAATCAGCCCCAGCATTTT
CASSLGDRPNQPQHF
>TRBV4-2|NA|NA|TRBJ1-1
TGTGCCAGCAGCCCTCGGGTGGCAGGGAGGGACACTGAAGCTTTCTTT
CASSPRVAGRDTEAFF
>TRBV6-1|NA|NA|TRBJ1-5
TGTGCCAGCAGTGAAGGAGGGTTCTATGATGGACTTAGCAATCAGCCCCAGCATTTT
CASSEGGFYDGLSNQPQHF
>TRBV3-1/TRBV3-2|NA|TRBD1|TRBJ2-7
TGTGCCAGCAGCCAACCGGGACAGGGCGGCGAGCAGTACTTC
CASSQPGQGGEQYF
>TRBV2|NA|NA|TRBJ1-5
TGTGCCAGCAGTGGACAGAGCAATCAGCCCCAGCATTTT
CASSGQSNQPQHF
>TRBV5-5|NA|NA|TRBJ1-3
TGTGCCAGCAGCTTCTTAGGGAGCGGAAACACCATATATTTT
CASSFLGSGNTIYF
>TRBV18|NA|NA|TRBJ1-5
TGTGCCAGCTCACCAGGACTCAGCAATCAGCCCCAGCATTTT
CASSPGLSNQPQHF
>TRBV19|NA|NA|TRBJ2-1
TGTGCCAGTTCCCGTGGGGTAGGGGGCTCCTACAATGAGCAGTTCTTC
CASSRGVGGSYNEQFF
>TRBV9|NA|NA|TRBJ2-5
TGTGCCAGCAGCGTAGGACTAGAGGAGACCCAGTACTTC
CASSVGLEETQYF
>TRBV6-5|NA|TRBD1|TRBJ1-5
TGTGCCAGCAGTACTAGGACAGGGGAAGGGCAGCCCCAGCATTTT
CASSTRTGEGQPQHF
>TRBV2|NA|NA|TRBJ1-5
TGTGCCAGCAGTGAAGCTACAGTTAATCAGCCCCAGCATTTT
CASSEATVNQPQHF
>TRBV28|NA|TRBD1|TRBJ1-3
TGTGCCAGTCTTGGACAGGCCAACTCTGGAAACACCATATATTTT
CASLGQANSGNTIYF
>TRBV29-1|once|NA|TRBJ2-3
TGCAGCGTTGAAACGGGGAACACAGATACGCAGTATTTT
CSVETGNTDTQYF
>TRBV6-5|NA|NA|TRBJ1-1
TGTGCCAGCAGACCAACAGGGAGCACTGAAGCTTTCTTT
CASRPTGSTEAFF
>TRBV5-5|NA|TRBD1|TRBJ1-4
TGTGCCAGCAGCTCCGGGACAGCGGTGATAGAAAAACTGTTTTTT
CASSSGTAVIEKLFF
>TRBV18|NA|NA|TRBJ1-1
TGTGCCAGCTCACCTCTCATTCTTACAGGGGAAGCTTTCTTT
CASSPLILTGEAFF
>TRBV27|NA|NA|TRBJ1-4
TGTGCCAGCAGGGGGGGTGCAACTAATGAAAAACTGTTTTTT
CASRGGATNEKLFF
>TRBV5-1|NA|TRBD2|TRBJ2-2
TGCGCCAGCAGCCGGGGACTAGCGGGAGGGTACACCGGGGAGCTGTTTTTT
CASSRGLAGGYTGELFF
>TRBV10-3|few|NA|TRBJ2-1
TGTGCCATCAGTGAGTCGAATCCCGGGAATGAGCAGTTCTTC
CAISESNPGNEQFF
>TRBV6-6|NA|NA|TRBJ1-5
TGTGCCAGCAGACCCGGCCGCGGGCAGCCCCAGCATTTT
CASRPGRGQPQHF
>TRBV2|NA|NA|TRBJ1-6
TGTGCCAGCAGTGGCAACACTTCACCCCTCCACTTT
CASSGNTSPLHF
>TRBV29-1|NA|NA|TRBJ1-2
TGCAGCGTGGAGGGTTACCGGGACCTCAACTATGGCTACACCTTC
CSVEGYRDLNYGYTF
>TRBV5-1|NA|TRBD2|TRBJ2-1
TGCGCCAGCAGCTTGGCCCCGACTAGCGGGATGAATGAGCAGTTCTTC
CASSLAPTSGMNEQFF
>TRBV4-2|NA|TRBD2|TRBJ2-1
TGTGCCAGCAGCCAAATGGCGGGGGGGAATGAGCAGTTCTTC
CASSQMAGGNEQFF
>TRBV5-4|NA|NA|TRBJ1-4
TGTGCCAGCAGCTTCGGAGGAGGGATCACTAATGAAAAACTGTTTTTT
CASSFGGGITNEKLFF
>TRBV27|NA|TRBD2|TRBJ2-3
TGTGCCAGCAGTTTATCCAGCGGGGGCACAGATACGCAGTATTTT
CASSLSSGGTDTQYF
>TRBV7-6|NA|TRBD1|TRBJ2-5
TGTGCCAGCAGCCTAAGGCAGGGGGCGCATGAGACCCAGTACTTC
CASSLRQGAHETQYF
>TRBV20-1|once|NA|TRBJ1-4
TGCAGTGCTAGTTCAGCGGGTAGTGAAAAACTGTTTTTT
CSASSAGSEKLFF
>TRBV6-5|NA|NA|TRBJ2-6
TGTGCCAGCAGGAAGACAGGGGCCAACGTCCTGACTTTC
CASRKTGANVLTF
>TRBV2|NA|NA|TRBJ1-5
TGTGCCAGCAGTGGGCAGGGGCTAAGGAGCAATCAGCCCCAGCATTTT
CASSGQGLRSNQPQHF
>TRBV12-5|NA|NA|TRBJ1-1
TGTGCTAGTGGGTCAGGGGCCAACACTGAAGCTTTCTTT
CASGSGANTEAFF
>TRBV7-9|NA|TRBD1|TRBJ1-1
TGTGCCAGCAGCTCGGACAGGGGAACTGAAGCTTTCTTT
CASSSDRGTEAFF
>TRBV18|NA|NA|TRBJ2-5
TGTGCCAGCTCGCCGAGTGGGACCCAGTACTTC
CASSPSGTQYF
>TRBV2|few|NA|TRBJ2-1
TGTGCCAGCAGAAGTCATGGGACAAAACCCAATGAGCAGTTCTTC
CASRSHGTKPNEQFF
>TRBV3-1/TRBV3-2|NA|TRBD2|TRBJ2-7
TGTGCCAGCAGCCACTCTAGCGGCCTCTACGAGCAGTACTTC
CASSHSSGLYEQYF
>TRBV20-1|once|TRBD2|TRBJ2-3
TGCAGTGCTAGTACAGCGGGAGGGAGGGCAGATACGCAGTATTTT
CSASTAGGRADTQYF
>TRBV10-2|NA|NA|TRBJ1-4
TGCGCCAGCAGTGAGTCGATCGACAGTGGGGAAAAACTGTTTTTT
CASSESIDSGEKLFF
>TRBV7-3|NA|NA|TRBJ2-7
TGTGCCAGCAGCCTAGGACCGGCAGGGGGAGGCACCTACGAGCAGTACTTC
CASSLGPAGGGTYEQYF